This T cell receptor (beta chain) was recovered during a study of blood T cell repertoires in COVID-19. Clones were read by immunoSEQ multiplex PCR, and TCRdb kept only the in-frame ones, dropping some. This table has approximately 210,000 clones, 88% appearing once. This clone was counted only a few times. V was clipped by 4 bases and J by 0 bases, with 10 bases between them. The germline V gene has CDR1 SQVTM and CDR2 ANQGSEA. This CDR3 is built from 13 residues. Input material: peripheral blood. The rearrangement links TRBV29-1 to TRBJ2-7, with D uncertain. The TCR sequence derives from a middle-aged man with acute or convalescent COVID-19. CDR3 region: CSVVRSDSYEQYF. In DNA form, the CDR3 reads TGCAGCGTTGTGCGTTCCGACTCCTACGAGCAGTACTTC.